This T cell receptor (beta chain) was identified during a study of T cells in Graves' hyperthyroidism and ophthalmopathy. Overall study results and limits: Within blood appeared most thyroid clonotypes that had expanded above 0.001.

V was pared by 6 bases and J by 7 bases, with 13 bases of the junction left unmatched. CDR3 size: 16 residues. Germline values: CDR1 MNHNS, CDR2 SASEGT. Uncontrolled infections, other autoimmune diseases, pregnancy or lactation led to exclusion of patients. Diagnoses used clinical symptoms, serum thyroxine and TRAb, thyroid ultrasound and orbital computed tomography. Fresh peripheral blood, approximately 10 ml, was the source of the PBMCs. Researchers amplified the TCR beta CDR3 regions from RNA transcripts. First-round RT-PCR with HTBI primers amplified the TCR CDR3 region. TCRdb fed the multiplex PCR reads into MiXCR, producing one record per CDR3 protein. The table records around 690,000 distinct CDR3 sequences, 17% of them present only once. This clonotype was recorded many times. Its antigen is as yet unknown.

This chain links TRBV6-1 with TRBJ2-1; 9 bases match TRBD2. The sequence came from a man aged 50 to 59 with Graves' hyperthyroidism. The sample comprised blood. This CDR3 is CASRTGLARSWNEQFF. CDR3 DNA: TGTGCCAGCAGGACGGGACTAGCTAGGTCATGGAATGAGCAGTTCTTC.